Listed here are 9 T cell receptor beta chains from one sample, sequenced in a study of blood T cell repertoires in COVID-19. Libraries were prepared by immunoSEQ multiplex PCR; TCRdb keeps only in-frame clonotypes and omits some of them. The table shows about 200,000 clones, with roughly 88% occurring only once. Sequencing was carried out using peripheral blood. The receptors were sampled from a man aged 50 or older with COVID-19, enrolled during active disease.

This chain joins TRBV5-4 and TRBJ2-1; TRBD1 matches 9 bases. Trimming removed 0 bases from V and 6 bases from J; junction bases left unmatched: 7. CDR1 and CDR2 (germline): SGHNT, YYREEE (reference sequence). The CDR3 contains 16 residues. Written as DNA, the CDR3 is TGTGCCAGCAGCTTGGTCGTGACAGGGGGGGGCAATGAGCAGTTCTTC. Its protein product is CASSLVVTGGGNEQFF.

This clone was detected only once. J is TRBJ2-1 and V is TRBV28; 10 positions agree with TRBD2. CDR3 size: 15 residues. J gave up 2 bases and V 8 bases, and 6 bases lay outside the gene matches. CDR1 is MDHEN and CDR2 is SYDVKM in the germline V gene. The CDR3 DNA reads as TGTGCCAGCGAACGGACTAGCGGAACCTACAATGAGCAGTTCTTC. Protein sequence: CASERTSGTYNEQFF. Filled out from reference TRBV28 and TRBJ2-1, the complete variable domain reads DVKVTQSSRYLVKRTGEKVFLECVQDMDHENMFWYRQDPGLGLRLIYFSYDVKMKEKGDIPEGYSVSREKKERFSLILESASTNQTSMYLCASERTSGTYNEQFFGPGTRLTVL.

This sequence joins TRBV29-1 and TRBJ2-7, with TRBD2 as a possible D gene (5 bases). This CDR3 has 13 amino acids. Trimming left V 6 bases short and J 2 bases short, with 14 bases between. Per germline, CDR1 SQVTM and CDR2 ANQGSEA. CDR3 sequence: CSVPGRRPYEQYF. Here the CDR3 DNA reads TGCAGCGTGCCTGGCAGGAGGCCCTACGAGCAGTACTTC.

The chain combines TRBV24-1 with TRBJ2-2; 8 nucleotides match TRBD1. The V gene end was trimmed by 5 bases and the J gene end by 3 bases; junction bases not matched to a gene: 10. The V gene's germline CDR1 is KGHDR and CDR2 SFDVKD. The CDR3 length is 17 residues. DNA of the CDR3: TGTGCCACCAGTGTAAGACAGGGGACGGTCGACACCGGGGAGCTGTTTTTT. It is translated as CATSVRQGTVDTGELFF.

This chain joins TRBV29-1 and TRBJ1-5; D perhaps matches TRBD1 (5 bases). V was pared by 7 bases and J by 5 bases, with 12 bases between. Germline-derived CDR1 and CDR2 are SQVTM and ANQGSEA. CDR3 size: 12 residues. CDR3 protein: CSARRGDQPQHF. The CDR3 nucleotides read TGCAGCGCCCGACGGGGGGATCAGCCCCAGCATTTT. The complete variable domain, with remaining parts taken from reference TRBV29-1 and TRBJ1-5, reads SAVISQKPSRDICQRGTSLTIQCQVDSQVTMMFWYRQQPGQSLTLIATANQGSEATYESGFVIDKFPISRPNLTFSTLTVSNMSPEDSSIYLCSARRGDQPQHFGDGTRLSIL.

The CDR3 sequence is CASLPGTSTDTQYF. The CDR3 DNA is TGCGCCAGCTTGCCCGGGACAAGCACAGATACGCAGTATTTT. The chain recombines TRBV5-1 with TRBJ2-3; a weak D match, TRBD1 (6 bases). Trimming stripped 7 bases from V and 0 bases from J, with 12 bases between. CDR1 is SGHRS and CDR2 is YFSETQ in the germline V gene. This CDR3 is built from 14 residues.

This clone was observed once. This chain joins TRBV6-2 or TRBV6-3 and TRBJ2-1; 9 nucleotides line up with TRBD1. The CDR3 sequence is 13 residues long. From germline, CDR1 is MNHEY and CDR2 SVGEGT. V gave up 5 bases and J gave up 15 bases; unmatched junction bases: 11. Written as DNA, the CDR3 is TGTGCCAGCAGTCAATCCGGGACAGGGTGGAGGTTCTTC. This encodes CASSQSGTGWRFF.

This chain connects TRBV12-3 or TRBV12-4 to TRBJ2-3, with D possibly being TRBD2 (6 bases). Deletions cut 6 bases from V and 15 bases from J, with 16 bases between. The CDR3 is 11 amino acids. As DNA, the CDR3 is TGTGCCAGCAGCCGAACCGGGACTGCATATTTT. As protein: CASSRTGTAYF.

The chain employs TRBV6-6 and TRBJ1-1, with 9 bases matching TRBD1. The CDR3 consists of 15 residues. Germline V lookup: CDR1 MNHNY, CDR2 SVGAGI (reference sequence). V gave up 5 bases and J gave up 1 base; unmatched junction bases: 5. The CDR3 protein is CASSPPGQGNTEAFF. The CDR3 nucleotides are TGTGCCAGCAGTCCACCGGGACAGGGGAACACTGAAGCTTTCTTT.